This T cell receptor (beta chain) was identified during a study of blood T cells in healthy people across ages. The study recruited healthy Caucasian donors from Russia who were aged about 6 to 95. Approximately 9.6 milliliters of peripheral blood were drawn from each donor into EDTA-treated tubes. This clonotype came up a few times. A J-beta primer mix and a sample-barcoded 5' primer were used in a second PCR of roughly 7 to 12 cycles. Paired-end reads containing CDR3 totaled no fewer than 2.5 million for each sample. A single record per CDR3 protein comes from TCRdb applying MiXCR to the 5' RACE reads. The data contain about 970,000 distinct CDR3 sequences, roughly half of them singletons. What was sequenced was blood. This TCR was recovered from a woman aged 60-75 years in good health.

CDR3 DNA sequence: TGTGCCAGCAGCGTACTAGCGGACGTTTACGAGCAGTACTTC. This codes for CASSVLADVYEQYF. The chain employs TRBV7-9 and TRBJ2-7, with 8 bases that match TRBD2. CDR3 size: 14 residues. V trimming: 5 bases; J trimming: 4 bases; junction bases outside the gene matches: 7. The germline V gene encodes CDR1 SEHNR and CDR2 FQNEAQ (reference sequence).